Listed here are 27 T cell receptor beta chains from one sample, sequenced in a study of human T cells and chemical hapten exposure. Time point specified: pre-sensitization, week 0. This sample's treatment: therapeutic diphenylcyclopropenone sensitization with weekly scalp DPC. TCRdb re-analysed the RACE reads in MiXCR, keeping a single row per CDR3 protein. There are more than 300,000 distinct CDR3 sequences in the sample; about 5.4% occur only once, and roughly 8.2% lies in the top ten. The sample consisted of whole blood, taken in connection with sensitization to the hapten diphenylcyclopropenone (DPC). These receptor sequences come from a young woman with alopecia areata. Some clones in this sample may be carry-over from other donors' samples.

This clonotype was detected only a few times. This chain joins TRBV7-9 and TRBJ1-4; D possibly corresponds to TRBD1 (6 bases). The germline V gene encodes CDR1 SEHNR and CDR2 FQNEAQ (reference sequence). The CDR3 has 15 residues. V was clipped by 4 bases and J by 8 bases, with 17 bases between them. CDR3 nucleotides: TGTGCCAGCAGCTCAACATCCTACAGGGACGAAAAACTGTTTTTT. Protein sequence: CASSSTSYRDEKLFF.

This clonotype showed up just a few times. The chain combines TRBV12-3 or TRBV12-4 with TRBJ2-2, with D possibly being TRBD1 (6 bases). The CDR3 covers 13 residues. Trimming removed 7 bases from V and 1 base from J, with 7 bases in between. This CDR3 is CASKQGNTGELFF. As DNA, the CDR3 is TGTGCCAGCAAACAGGGGAACACCGGGGAGCTGTTTTTT.

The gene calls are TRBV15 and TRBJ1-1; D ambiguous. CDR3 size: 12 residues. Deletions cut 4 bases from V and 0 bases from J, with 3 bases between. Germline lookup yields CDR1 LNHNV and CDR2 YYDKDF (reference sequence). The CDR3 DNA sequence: TGTGCCACCAGCAACTTGAACACTGAAGCTTTCTTT. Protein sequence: CATSNLNTEAFF.

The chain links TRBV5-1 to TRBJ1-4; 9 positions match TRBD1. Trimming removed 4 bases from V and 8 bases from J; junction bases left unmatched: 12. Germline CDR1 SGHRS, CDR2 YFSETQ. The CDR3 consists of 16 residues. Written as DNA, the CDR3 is TGCGCCAGCAGCAGGACAGGGGCGCAACGGCAGGAAAAACTGTTTTTT. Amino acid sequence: CASSRTGAQRQEKLFF.

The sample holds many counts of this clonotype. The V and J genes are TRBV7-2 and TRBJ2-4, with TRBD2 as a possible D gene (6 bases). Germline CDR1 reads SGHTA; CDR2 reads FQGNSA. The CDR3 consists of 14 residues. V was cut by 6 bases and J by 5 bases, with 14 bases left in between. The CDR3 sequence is CASRLSGTENIQYF. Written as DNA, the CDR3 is TGTGCCAGCAGGCTTTCGGGGACTGAAAACATTCAGTACTTC.

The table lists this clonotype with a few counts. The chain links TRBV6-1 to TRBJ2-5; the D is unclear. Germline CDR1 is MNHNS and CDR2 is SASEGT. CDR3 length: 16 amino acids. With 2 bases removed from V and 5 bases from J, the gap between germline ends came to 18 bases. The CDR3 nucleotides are TGTGCCAGCAGTGAAAGGCCAGAGCCCAGAGAGGAGACCCAGTACTTC. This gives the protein CASSERPEPREETQYF.

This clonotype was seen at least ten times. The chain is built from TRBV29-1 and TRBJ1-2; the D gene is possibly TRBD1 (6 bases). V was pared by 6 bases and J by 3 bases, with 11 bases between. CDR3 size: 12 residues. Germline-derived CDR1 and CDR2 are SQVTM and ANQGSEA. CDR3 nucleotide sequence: TGCAGCGTCCTGACAGGCGACTATGGCTACACCTTC. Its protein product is CSVLTGDYGYTF. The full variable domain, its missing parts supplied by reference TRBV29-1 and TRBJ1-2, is SAVISQKPSRDICQRGTSLTIQCQVDSQVTMMFWYRQQPGQSLTLIATANQGSEATYESGFVIDKFPISRPNLTFSTLTVSNMSPEDSSIYLCSVLTGDYGYTFGSGTRLTVV.

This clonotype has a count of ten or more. This chain's CDR3 is CASSLRARGGRRTGYGYTF. For the CDR3, the DNA is TGTGCCAGCAGCTTAAGGGCCCGAGGGGGAAGGCGAACTGGCTATGGCTACACCTTC. The V gene is TRBV7-9, the J gene TRBJ1-2, with D possibly TRBD1 on 6 matching bases. Trimming shortened V by 2 bases and J by 4 bases, and 26 bases separated the two germline ends. Germline V lookup: CDR1 SEHNR, CDR2 FQNEAQ (reference sequence). CDR3 size: 19 residues.

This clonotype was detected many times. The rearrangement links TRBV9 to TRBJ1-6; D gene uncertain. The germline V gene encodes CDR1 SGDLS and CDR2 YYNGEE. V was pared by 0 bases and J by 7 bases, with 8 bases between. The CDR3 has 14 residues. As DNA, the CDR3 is TGTGCCAGCAGCGTAGACGTCGCCAATTCACCCCTCCACTTT. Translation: CASSVDVANSPLHF.

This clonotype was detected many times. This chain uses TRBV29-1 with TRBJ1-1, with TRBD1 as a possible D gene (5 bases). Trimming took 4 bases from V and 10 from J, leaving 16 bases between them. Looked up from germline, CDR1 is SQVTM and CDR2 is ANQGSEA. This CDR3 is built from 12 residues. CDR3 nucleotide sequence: TGCAGCGTTGTAAGGGGATGGGCGGGAGCTTTCTTT. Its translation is CSVVRGWAGAFF.

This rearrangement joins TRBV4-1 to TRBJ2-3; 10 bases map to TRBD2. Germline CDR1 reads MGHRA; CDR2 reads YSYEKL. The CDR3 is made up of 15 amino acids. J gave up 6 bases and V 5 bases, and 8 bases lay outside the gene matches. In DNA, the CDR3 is TGCGCCAGCAGCTACGAGGGACTAGCGAGCGATACGCAGTATTTT. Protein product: CASSYEGLASDTQYF.

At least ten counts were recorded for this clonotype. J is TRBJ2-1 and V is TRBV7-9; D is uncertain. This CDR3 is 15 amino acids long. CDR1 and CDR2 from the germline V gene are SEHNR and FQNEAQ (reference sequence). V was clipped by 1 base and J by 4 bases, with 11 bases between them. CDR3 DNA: TGTGCCAGCAGCTTAGTCGAGGAGAAGTACAATGAGCAGTTCTTC. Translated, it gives CASSLVEEKYNEQFF.

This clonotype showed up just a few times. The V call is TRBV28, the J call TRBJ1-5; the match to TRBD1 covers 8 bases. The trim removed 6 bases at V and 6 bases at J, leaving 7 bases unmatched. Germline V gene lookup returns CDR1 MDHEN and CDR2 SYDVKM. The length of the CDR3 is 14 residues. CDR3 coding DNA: TGTGCCAGCAGGAACACAGGGGGAGGTCAGCCCCAGCATTTT. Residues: CASRNTGGGQPQHF.

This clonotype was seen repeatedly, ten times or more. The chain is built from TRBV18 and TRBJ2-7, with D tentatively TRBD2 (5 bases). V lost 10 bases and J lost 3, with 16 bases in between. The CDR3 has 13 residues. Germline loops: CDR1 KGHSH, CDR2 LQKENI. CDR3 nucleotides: TGTGCCACATCTCTAGGGAGAGACTACGAGCAGTACTTC. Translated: CATSLGRDYEQYF.

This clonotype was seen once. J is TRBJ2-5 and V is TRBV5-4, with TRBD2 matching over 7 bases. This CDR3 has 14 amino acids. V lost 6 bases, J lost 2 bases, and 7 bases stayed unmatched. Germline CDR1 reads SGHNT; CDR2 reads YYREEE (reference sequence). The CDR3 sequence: CASTGLAEQETQYF. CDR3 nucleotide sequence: TGTGCCAGCACGGGGCTAGCGGAACAAGAGACCCAGTACTTC.

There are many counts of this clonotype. The CDR3 DNA reads as TGCGCCAGCAGCCAAGAAGGGACAGGGAGTACTGAAGCTTTCTTT. This gives the protein CASSQEGTGSTEAFF. This chain uses TRBV4-3 with TRBJ1-1; 9 bases agree with TRBD1. CDR1 and CDR2 (germline): LGHNA, YSLEER. The junction had 4 bases not matched to a gene; V was cut back by 0 bases and J by 5 bases. The CDR3 contains 15 residues.

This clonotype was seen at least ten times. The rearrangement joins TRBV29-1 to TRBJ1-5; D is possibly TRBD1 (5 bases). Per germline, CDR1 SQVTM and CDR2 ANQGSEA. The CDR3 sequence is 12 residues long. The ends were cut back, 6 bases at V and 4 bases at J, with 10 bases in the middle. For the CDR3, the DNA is TGCAGCGTAGGGGACTGGAATCAGCCCCAGCATTTT. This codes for CSVGDWNQPQHF.

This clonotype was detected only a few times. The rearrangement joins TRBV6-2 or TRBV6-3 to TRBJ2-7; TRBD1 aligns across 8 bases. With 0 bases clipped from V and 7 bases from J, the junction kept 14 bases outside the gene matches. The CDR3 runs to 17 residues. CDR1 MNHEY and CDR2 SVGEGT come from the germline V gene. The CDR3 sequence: CASSYSLPGQGAWEQYF. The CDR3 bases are TGTGCCAGCAGTTACTCGTTGCCCGGGCAGGGGGCATGGGAGCAGTACTTC.

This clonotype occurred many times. The CDR3 DNA sequence: TGCAGCGTCAGCCTGGGACAGGGGACGGAGCAGTACTTC. Translating it yields CSVSLGQGTEQYF. The chain carries TRBV29-1 and TRBJ2-7; 10 bases fit TRBD1. Germline CDR1 and CDR2: SQVTM and ANQGSEA. Trimming took 6 bases from V and 7 from J; bases not matched to a gene: 9. The CDR3 consists of 13 residues.

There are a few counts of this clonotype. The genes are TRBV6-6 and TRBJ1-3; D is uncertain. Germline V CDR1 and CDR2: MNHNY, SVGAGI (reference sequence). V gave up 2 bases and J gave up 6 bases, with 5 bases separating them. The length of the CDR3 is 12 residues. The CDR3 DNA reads TGTGCCAGCAGTTACGTACTAAACACCATATATTTT. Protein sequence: CASSYVLNTIYF.

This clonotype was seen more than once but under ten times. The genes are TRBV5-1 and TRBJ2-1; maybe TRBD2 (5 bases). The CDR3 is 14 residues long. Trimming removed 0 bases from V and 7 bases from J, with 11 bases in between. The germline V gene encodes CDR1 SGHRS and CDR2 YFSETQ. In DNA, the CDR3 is TGCGCCAGCAGCTTGGTAGTAGCGATTAATGAGCAGTTCTTC. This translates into CASSLVVAINEQFF.

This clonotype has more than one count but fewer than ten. CDR3 in DNA: TGCAGCGTCGTCCCGGGGGGCCACGAGCAGTACTTC. It encodes CSVVPGGHEQYF. The chain recombines TRBV29-1 with TRBJ2-7, with D possibly being TRBD2 (7 bases). The germline gives CDR1 SQVTM, CDR2 ANQGSEA. Trimming shortened V by 6 bases and J by 5 bases, and 14 bases separated the two germline ends. The CDR3 is 12 amino acids.

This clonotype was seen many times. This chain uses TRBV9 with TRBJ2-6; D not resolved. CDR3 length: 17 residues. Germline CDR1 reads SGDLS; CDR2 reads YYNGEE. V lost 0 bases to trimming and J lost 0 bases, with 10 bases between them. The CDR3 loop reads CASSVAPPSSGANVLTF. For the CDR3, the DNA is TGTGCCAGCAGCGTAGCGCCGCCGAGCTCTGGGGCCAACGTCCTGACTTTC.

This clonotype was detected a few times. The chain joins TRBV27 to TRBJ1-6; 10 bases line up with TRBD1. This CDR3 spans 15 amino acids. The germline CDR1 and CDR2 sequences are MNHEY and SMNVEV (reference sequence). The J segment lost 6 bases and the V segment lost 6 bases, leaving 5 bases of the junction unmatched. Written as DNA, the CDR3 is TGTGCCAGCAGACAGACAGGGGGCTTTAATTCACCCCTCCACTTT. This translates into CASRQTGGFNSPLHF.

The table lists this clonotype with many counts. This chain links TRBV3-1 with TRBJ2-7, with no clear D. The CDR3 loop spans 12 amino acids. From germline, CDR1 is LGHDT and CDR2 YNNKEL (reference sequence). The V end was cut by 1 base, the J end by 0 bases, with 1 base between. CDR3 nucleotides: TGTGCCAGCAGCCAAGTCTCCTACGAGCAGTACTTC. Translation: CASSQVSYEQYF.

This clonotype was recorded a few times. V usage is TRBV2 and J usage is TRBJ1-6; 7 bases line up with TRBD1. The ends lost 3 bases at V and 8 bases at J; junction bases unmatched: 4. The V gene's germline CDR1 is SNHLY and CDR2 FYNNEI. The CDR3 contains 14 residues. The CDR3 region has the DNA TGTGCCAGCAGTGAGAGGACAGGCGATTCACCCCTCCACTTT. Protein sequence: CASSERTGDSPLHF.

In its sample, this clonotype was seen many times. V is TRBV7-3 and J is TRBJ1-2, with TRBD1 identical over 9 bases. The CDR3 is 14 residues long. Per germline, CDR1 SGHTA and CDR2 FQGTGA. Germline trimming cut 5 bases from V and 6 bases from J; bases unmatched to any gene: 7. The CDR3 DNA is TGTGCCAGCAGCCCAACAGGGGGCGGGGATGGCTACACCTTC. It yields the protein CASSPTGGGDGYTF.